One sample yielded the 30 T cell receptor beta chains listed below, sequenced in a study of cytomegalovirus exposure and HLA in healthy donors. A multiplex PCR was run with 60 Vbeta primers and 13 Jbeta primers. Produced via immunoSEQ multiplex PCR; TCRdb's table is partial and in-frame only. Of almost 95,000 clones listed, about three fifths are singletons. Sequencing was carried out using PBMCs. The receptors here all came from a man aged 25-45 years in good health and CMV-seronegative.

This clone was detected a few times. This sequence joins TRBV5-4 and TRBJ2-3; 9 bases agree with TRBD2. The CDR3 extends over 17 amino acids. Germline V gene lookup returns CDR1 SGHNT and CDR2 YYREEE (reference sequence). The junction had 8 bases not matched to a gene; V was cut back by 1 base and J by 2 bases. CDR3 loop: CASSLNRLAGITDTQYF. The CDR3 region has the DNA TGTGCCAGCAGCTTGAATAGGCTAGCGGGAATCACAGATACGCAGTATTTT.

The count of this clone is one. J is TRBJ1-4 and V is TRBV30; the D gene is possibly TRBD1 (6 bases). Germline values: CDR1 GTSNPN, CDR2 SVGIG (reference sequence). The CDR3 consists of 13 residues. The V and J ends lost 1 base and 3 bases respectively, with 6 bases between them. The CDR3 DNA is TGTGCCTGGAGTGAGGGGGCTAATGAAAAACTGTTTTTT. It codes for CAWSEGANEKLFF.

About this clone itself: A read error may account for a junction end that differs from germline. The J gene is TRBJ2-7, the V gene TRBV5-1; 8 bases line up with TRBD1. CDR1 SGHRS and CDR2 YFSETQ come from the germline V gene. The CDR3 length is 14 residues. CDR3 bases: TGCGCCAGCAGCTTCCAGGGGGCCGACTACGGGCAGTACTTC. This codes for CASSFQGADYGQYF.

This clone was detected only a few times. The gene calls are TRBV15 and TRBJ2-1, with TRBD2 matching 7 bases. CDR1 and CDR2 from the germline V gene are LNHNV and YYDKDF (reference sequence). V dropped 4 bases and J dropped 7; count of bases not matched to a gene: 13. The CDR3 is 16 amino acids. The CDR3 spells CATSILTSSALNEQFF. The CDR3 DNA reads TGTGCCACCAGCATCCTGACTAGCTCTGCCCTGAATGAGCAGTTCTTC.

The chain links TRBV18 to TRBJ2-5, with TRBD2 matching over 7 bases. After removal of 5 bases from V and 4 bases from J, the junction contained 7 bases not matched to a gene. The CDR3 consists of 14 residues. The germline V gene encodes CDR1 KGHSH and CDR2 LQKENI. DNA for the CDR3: TGTGCCAGCTCAAATTATCCGGGGGGAGAGACCCAGTACTTC. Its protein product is CASSNYPGGETQYF.

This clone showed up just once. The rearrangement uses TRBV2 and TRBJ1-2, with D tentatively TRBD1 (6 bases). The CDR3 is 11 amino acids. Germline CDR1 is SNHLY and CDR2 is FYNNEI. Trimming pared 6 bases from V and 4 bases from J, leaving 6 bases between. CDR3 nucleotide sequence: TGTGCCAGCAGGACAGGCTATGGCTACACCTTC. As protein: CASRTGYGYTF.

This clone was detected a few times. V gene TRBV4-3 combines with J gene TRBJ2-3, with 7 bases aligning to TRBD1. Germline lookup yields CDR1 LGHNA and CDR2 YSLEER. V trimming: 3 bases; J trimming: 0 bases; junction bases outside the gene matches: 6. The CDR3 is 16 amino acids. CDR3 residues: CASSQGDRASTDTQYF. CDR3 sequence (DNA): TGCGCCAGCAGCCAGGGAGACAGGGCTAGCACAGATACGCAGTATTTT.

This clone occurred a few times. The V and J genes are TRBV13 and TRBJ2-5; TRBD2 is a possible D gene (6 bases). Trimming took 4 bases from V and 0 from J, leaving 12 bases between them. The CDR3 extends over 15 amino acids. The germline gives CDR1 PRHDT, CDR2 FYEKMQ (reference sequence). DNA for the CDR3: TGTGCCAGCAGCTCCAAGGCGGGGTACCAAGAGACCCAGTACTTC. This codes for CASSSKAGYQETQYF.

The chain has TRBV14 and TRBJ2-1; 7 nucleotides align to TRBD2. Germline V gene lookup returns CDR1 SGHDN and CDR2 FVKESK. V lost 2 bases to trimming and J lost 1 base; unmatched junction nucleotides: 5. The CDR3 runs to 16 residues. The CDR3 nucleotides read TGTGCCAGCAGCCAATACGGCGGGAGATCCTACAATGAGCAGTTCTTC. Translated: CASSQYGGRSYNEQFF.

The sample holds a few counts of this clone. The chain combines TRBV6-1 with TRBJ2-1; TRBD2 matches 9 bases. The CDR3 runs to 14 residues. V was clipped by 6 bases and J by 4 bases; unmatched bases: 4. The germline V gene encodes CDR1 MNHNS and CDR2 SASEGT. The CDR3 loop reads CASSERGDYNEQFF. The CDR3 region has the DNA TGTGCCAGCAGCGAGCGGGGGGATTACAATGAGCAGTTCTTC.

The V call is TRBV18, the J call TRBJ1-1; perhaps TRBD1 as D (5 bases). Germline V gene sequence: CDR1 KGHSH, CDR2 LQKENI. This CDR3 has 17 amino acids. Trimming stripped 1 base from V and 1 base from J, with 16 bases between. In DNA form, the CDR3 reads TGTGCCAGCTCACCACTCTCTAATCCGGGGGGGAACACTGAAGCTTTCTTT. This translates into CASSPLSNPGGNTEAFF.

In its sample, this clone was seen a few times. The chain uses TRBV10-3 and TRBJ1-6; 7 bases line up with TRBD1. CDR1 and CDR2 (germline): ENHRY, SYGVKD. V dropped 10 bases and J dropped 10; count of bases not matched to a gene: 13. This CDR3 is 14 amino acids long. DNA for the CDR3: TGTGCCAGCTCTTTCCGGGACAGAGAGTCACCCCTCCACTTT. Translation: CASSFRDRESPLHF.

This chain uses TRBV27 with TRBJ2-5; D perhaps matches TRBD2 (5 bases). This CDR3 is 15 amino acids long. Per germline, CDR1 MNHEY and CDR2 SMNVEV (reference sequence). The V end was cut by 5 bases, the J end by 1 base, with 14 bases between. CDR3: CASSPLFAGQETQYF. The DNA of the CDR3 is TGTGCCAGCAGTCCCCTATTTGCGGGCCAAGAGACCCAGTACTTC.

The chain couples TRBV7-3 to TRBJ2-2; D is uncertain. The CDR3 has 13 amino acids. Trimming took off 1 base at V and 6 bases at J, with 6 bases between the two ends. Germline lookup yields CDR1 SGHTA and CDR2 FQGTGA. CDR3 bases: TGTGCCAGCAGCTTAAGGGCACCCGGGGAGCTGTTTTTT. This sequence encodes CASSLRAPGELFF.

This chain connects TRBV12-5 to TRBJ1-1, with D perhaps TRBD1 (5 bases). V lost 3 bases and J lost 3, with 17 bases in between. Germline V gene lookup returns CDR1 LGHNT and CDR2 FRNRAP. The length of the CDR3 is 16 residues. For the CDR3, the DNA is TGTGCTAGTGGTTTAGCAGGGCAGGGTGTGCACACTGAAGCTTTCTTT. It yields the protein CASGLAGQGVHTEAFF.

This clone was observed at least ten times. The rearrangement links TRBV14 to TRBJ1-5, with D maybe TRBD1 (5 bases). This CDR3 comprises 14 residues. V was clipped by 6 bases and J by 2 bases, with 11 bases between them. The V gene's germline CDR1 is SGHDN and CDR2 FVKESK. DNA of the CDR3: TGTGCCAGCAGTCTCCAAGGGGGCAATCAGCCCCAGCATTTT. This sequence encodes CASSLQGGNQPQHF.

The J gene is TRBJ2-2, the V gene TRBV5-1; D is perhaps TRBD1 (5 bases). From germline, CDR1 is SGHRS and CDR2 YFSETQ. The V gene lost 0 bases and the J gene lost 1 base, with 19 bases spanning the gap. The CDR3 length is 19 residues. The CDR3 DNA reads TGCGCCAGCAGCTTGGTATTGTCGTCAGGGTGGGGGAACACCGGGGAGCTGTTTTTT. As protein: CASSLVLSSGWGNTGELFF.

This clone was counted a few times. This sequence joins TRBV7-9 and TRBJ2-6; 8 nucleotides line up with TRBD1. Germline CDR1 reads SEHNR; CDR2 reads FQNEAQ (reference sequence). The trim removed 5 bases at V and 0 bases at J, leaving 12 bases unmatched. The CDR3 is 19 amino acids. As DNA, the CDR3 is TGTGCCAGCAGCGCGACCTCCGGGACAGGACTCTCTGGGGCCAACGTCCTGACTTTC. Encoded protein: CASSATSGTGLSGANVLTF.

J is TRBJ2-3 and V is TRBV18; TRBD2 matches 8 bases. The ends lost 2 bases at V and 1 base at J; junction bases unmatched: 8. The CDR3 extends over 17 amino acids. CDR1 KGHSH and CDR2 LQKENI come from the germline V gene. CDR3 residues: CASSPNNFGGGTDTQYF. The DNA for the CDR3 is TGTGCCAGCTCACCAAACAACTTCGGGGGGGGCACAGATACGCAGTATTTT.

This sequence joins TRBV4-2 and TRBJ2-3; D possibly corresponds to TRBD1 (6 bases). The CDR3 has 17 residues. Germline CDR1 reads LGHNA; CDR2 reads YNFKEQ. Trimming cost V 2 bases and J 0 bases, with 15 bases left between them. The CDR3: CASSQLGTIFSTDTQYF. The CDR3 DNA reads TGTGCCAGCAGCCAATTAGGGACAATATTTAGCACAGATACGCAGTATTTT.

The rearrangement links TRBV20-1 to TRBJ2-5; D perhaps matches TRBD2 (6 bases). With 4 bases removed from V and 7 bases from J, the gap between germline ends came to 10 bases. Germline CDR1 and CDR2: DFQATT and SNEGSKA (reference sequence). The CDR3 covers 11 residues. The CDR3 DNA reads TGCAGTGCTAAGCTGGGGGGGACCCAGTACTTC. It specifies CSAKLGGTQYF.

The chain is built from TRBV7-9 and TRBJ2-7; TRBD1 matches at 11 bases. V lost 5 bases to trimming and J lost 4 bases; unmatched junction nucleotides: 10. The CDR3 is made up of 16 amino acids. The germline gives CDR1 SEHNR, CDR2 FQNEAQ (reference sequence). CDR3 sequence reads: CASSTKGTGGSYEQYF. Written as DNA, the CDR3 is TGTGCCAGCAGCACCAAGGGGACAGGGGGTAGTTACGAGCAGTACTTC.

Here the CDR3 reads CASSVGVYTEAFF. The CDR3 nucleotides read TGTGCCAGCAGCGTAGGCGTGTATACTGAAGCTTTCTTT. The chain employs TRBV9 and TRBJ1-1, with D hard to call. The CDR3 has 13 residues. The ends were cut back, 0 bases at V and 5 bases at J, with 8 bases in the middle. From germline, CDR1 is SGDLS and CDR2 YYNGEE.

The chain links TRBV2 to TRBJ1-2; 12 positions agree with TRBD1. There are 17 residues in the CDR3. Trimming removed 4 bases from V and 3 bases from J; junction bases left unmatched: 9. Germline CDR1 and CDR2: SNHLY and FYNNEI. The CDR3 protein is CASSVRPGDRGHYGYTF. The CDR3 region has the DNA TGTGCCAGCAGTGTGAGGCCGGGGGACAGGGGGCACTATGGCTACACCTTC.

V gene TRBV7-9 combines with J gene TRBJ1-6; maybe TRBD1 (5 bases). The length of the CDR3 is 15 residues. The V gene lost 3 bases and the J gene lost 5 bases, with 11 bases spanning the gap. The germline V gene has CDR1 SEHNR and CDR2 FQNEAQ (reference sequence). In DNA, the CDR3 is TGTGCCAGCAGCTTCGACAGAACTGATAATTCACCCCTCCACTTT. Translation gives CASSFDRTDNSPLHF.

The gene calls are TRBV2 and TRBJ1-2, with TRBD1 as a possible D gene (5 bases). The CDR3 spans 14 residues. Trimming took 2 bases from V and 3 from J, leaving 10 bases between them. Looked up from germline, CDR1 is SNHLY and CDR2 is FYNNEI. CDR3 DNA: TGTGCCAGCAGTGAAAGGGCAGGGCACTATGGCTACACCTTC. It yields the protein CASSERAGHYGYTF.

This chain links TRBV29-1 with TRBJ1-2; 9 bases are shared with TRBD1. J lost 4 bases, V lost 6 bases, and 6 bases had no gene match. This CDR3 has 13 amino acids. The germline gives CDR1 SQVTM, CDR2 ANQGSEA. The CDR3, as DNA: TGCAGCGTAGGACAGGGGATCGGCTATGGCTACACCTTC. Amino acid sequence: CSVGQGIGYGYTF. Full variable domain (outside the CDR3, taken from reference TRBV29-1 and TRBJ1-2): SAVISQKPSRDICQRGTSLTIQCQVDSQVTMMFWYRQQPGQSLTLIATANQGSEATYESGFVIDKFPISRPNLTFSTLTVSNMSPEDSSIYLCSVGQGIGYGYTFGSGTRLTVV.

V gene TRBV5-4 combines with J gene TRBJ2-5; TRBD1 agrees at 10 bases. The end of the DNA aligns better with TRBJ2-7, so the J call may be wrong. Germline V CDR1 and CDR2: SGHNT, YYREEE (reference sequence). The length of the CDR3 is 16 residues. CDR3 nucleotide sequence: TGTGCCAGCAGCGCCCATAGGACAGGGGGCTCCTACGAGCAGTACTTC. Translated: CASSAHRTGGSYEQYF.

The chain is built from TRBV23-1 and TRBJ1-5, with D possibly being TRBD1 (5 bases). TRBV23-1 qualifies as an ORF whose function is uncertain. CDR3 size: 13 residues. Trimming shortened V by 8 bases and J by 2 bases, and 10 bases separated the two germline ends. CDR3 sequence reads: CASGGLCNQPQHF. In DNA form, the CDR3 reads TGCGCCAGCGGGGGACTATGCAATCAGCCCCAGCATTTT.

The CDR3 protein is CASSSTRDSYEQYF. For the CDR3, the DNA is TGTGCCAGCAGCTCCACCCGGGACAGCTACGAGCAGTACTTC. The V gene is TRBV5-6, the J gene TRBJ2-7, with 7 nucleotides matching TRBD1. The CDR3 covers 14 residues. From germline, CDR1 is SGHDT and CDR2 YYEEEE. Unmatched junction bases numbered 6, after V lost 3 bases and J lost 3 bases.